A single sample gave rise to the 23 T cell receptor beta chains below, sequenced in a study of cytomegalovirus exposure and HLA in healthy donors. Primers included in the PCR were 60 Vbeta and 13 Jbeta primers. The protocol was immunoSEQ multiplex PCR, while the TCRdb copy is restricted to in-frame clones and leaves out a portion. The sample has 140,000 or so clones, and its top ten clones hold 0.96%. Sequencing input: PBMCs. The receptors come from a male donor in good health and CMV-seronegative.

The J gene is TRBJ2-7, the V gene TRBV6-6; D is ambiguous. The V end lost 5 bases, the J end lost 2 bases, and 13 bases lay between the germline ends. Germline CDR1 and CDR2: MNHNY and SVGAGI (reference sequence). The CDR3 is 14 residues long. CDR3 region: CASSREYTAYEQYF. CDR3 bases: TGTGCCAGCAGTAGAGAATACACAGCCTACGAGCAGTACTTC.

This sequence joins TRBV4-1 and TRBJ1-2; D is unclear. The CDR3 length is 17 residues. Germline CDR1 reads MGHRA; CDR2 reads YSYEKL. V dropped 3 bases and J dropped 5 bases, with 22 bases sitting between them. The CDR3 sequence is CASSQGFDTLRGYGYTF. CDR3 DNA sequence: TGCGCCAGCAGCCAGGGCTTTGACACCCTACGTGGATATGGCTACACCTTC.

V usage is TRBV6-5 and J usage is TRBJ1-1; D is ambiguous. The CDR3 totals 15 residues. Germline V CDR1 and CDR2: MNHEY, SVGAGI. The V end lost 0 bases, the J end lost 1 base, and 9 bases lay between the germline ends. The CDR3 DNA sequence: TGTGCCAGCAGTTACTCGTCCGGAGGGAACACTGAAGCTTTCTTT. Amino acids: CASSYSSGGNTEAFF.

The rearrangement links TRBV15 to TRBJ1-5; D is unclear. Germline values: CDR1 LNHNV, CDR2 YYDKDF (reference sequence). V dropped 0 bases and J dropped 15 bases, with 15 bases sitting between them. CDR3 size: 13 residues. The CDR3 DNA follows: TGTGCCACCAGCAGAGATCGGCAGACAATTCCGCATTTT. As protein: CATSRDRQTIPHF.

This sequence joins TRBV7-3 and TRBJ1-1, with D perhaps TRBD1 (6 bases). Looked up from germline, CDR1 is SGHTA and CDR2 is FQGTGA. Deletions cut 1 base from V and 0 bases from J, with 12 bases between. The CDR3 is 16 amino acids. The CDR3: CASSLNPTGMNTEAFF. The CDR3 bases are TGTGCCAGCAGCTTAAACCCGACAGGTATGAACACTGAAGCTTTCTTT.

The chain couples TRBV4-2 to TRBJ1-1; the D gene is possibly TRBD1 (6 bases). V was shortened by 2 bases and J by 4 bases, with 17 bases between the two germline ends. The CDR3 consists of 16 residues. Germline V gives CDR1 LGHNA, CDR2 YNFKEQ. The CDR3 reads CASSQTGRDTSTEAFF. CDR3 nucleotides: TGTGCCAGCAGCCAAACAGGGAGGGATACGAGCACTGAAGCTTTCTTT.

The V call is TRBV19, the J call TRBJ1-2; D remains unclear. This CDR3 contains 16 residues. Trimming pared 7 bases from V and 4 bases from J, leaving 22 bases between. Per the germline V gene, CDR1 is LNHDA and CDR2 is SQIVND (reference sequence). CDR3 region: CASTRAGRRDLYGYTF. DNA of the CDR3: TGTGCCAGTACCCGGGCGGGCCGCCGAGACCTCTATGGCTACACCTTC. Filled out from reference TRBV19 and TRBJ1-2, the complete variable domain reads DGGITQSPKYLFRKEGQNVTLSCEQNLNHDAMYWYRQDPGQGLRLIYYSQIVNDFQKGDIAEGYSVSREKKESFPLTVTSAQKNPTAFYLCASTRAGRRDLYGYTFGSGTRLTVV.

The CDR3 sequence: CAISDPEGLRPGEAFF. In DNA, the CDR3 is TGTGCCATCAGTGATCCCGAAGGACTGCGGCCTGGGGAAGCTTTCTTT. The genes are TRBV10-3 and TRBJ1-1; D unresolved. V was shortened by 3 bases and J by 8 bases, with 22 bases between the two germline ends. Germline V gene data show CDR1 as ENHRY and CDR2 as SYGVKD. The CDR3 runs 16 residues.

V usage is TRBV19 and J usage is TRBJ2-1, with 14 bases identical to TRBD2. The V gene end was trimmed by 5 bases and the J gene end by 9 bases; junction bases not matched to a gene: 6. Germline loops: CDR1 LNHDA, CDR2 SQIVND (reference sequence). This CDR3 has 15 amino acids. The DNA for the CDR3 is TGTGCCAGTAGTGTGACTAGCGGGAGGGCCGTTGAGCAGTTCTTC. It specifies CASSVTSGRAVEQFF.

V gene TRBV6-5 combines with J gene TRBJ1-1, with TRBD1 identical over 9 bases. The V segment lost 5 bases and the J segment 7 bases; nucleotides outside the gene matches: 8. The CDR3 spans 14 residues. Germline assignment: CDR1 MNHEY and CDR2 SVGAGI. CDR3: CASSNTGGIYEAFF. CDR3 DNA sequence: TGTGCCAGCAGTAACACAGGGGGCATATATGAAGCTTTCTTT.

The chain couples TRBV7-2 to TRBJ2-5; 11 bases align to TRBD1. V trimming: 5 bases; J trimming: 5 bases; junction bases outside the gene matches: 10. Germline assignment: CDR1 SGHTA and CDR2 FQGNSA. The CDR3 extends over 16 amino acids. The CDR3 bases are TGTGCCAGCAGCCCCGGGGGACAGGGGGTAGTTGAGACCCAGTACTTC. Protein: CASSPGGQGVVETQYF.

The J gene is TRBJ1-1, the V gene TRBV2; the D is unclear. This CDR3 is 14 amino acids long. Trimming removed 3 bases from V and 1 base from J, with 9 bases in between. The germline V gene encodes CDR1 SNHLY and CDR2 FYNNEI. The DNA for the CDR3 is TGTGCCAGCAGTGAGGTTCGGGGGAACACTGAAGCTTTCTTT. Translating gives CASSEVRGNTEAFF.

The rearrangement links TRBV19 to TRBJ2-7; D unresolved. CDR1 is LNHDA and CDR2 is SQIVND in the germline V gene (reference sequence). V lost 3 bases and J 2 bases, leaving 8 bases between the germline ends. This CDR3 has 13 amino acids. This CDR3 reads CASSMTAAYEQYF. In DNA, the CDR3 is TGTGCCAGTAGTATGACTGCCGCCTACGAGCAGTACTTC.

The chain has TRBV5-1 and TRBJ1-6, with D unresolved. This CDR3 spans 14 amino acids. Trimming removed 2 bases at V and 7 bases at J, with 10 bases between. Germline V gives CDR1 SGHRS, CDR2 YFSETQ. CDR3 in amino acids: CASSFGMENSPLHF. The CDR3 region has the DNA TGCGCCAGCAGCTTCGGAATGGAGAATTCACCCCTCCACTTT.

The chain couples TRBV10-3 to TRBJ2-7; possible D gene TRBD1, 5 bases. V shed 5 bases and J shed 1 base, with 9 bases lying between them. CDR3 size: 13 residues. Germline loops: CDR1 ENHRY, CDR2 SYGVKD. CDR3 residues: CAISTGSSYEQYF. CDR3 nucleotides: TGTGCCATCAGTACAGGATCTTCCTACGAGCAGTACTTC.

CDR3 DNA sequence: TGTGCCAGCAGCGAGCAGATTGTAGGGGCTGGAAACACCATATATTTT. This encodes CASSEQIVGAGNTIYF. The genes are TRBV9 and TRBJ1-3, with D tentatively TRBD1 (5 bases). With 3 bases removed from V and 2 bases from J, the gap between germline ends came to 15 bases. From germline, CDR1 is SGDLS and CDR2 YYNGEE. The CDR3 is made up of 16 amino acids.

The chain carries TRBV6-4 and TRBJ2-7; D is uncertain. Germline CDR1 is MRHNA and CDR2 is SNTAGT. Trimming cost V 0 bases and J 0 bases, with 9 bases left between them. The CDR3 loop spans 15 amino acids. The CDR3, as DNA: TGTGCCAGCAGTGACTCCAAATGGAGCTCCTACGAGCAGTACTTC. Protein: CASSDSKWSSYEQYF.

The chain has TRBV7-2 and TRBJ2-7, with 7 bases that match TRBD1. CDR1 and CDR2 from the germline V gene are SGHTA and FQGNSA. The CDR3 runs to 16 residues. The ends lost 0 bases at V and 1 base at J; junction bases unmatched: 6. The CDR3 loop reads CASSLALQTGSYEQYF. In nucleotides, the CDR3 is TGTGCCAGCAGCTTAGCGCTTCAGACAGGGTCCTACGAGCAGTACTTC.

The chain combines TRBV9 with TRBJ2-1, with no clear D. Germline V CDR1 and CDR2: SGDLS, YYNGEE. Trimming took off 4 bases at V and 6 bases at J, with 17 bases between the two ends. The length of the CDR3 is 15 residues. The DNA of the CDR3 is TGTGCCAGCAGCCCTCAGCTAGAGGTGGGCAATGAGCAGTTCTTC. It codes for CASSPQLEVGNEQFF.

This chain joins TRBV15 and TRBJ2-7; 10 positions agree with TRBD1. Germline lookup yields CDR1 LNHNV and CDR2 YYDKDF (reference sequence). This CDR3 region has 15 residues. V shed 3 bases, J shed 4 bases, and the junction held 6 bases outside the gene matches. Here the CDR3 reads CATSSSGTGVYEQYF. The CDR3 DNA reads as TGTGCCACCAGCAGCTCCGGGACAGGGGTGTACGAGCAGTACTTC. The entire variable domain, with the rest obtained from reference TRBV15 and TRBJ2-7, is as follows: DAMVIQNPRYQVTQFGKPVTLSCSQTLNHNVMYWYQQKSSQAPKLLFHYYDKDFNNEADTPDNFQSRRPNTSFCFLDIRSPGLGDTAMYLCATSSSGTGVYEQYFGPGTRLTVT.

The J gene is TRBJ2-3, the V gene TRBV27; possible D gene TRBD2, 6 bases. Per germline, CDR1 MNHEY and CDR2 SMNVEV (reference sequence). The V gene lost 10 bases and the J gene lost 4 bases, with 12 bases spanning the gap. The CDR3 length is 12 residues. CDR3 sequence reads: CATWGEADTQYF. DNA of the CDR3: TGTGCCACCTGGGGGGAGGCAGATACGCAGTATTTT.

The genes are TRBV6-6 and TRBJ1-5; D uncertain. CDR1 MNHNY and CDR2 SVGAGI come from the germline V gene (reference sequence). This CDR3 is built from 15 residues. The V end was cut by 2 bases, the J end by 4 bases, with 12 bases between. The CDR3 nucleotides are TGTGCCAGCAGTTACGAGCGGCGGAGTAATCAGCCCCAGCATTTT. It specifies CASSYERRSNQPQHF.

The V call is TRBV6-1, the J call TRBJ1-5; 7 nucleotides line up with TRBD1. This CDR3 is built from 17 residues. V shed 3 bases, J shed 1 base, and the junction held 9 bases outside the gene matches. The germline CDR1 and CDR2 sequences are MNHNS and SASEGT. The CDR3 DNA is TGTGCCAGCAGTGAGGGTCCCACAGGGGTAAGCAATCAGCCCCAGCATTTT. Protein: CASSEGPTGVSNQPQHF.